This T cell receptor beta chain emerged from a study of cytomegalovirus exposure and HLA in healthy donors. PCR amplification relied on 60 Vbeta primers (plus 13 Jbeta primers). Some clones are missing from TCRdb's copy, which holds only in-frame ones; the method was immunoSEQ multiplex PCR. Here the sample table reports under 60,000 clones. Regarding the study as a whole: Within a later analysis, the majority of CMV-associated TCR beta chains appeared HLA-restricted. A list of approximately 160 TCR beta chains associated with cytomegalovirus was given. Reportedly, cytomegalovirus status was diagnosed with high sensitivity and specificity.

Germline assignment: CDR1 MDHEN and CDR2 SYDVKM. The CDR3 totals 15 residues. Of note for this clone: The antigen remains undetermined. Sequence at one end of the junction differs from germline and may be a read error.

The sample taken for sequencing was PBMCs. The rearrangement joins TRBV28 to TRBJ2-7; TRBD1 matches at 8 bases. The receptor was derived from a woman in her twenties or thirties in good health and CMV-seropositive. CDR3: CASSYDYVSWGQESF. For the CDR3, the DNA is TGTGCCAGCAGTTATGATTATGTATCATGGGGACAGGAGAGCTTC.